These 27 T cell receptor beta chains share one sample of origin, sequenced in a study of blood T cell repertoires in COVID-19. Data came from immunoSEQ multiplex PCR; TCRdb stores just in-frame clones and leaves some out. The sample records about 18,000 clones, roughly 88% being singletons. Sequenced input: peripheral blood. All receptors derive from a human donor in a cohort sampled during active COVID-19.

The J gene is TRBJ2-7, the V gene TRBV7-6; 8 nucleotides match TRBD1. Per the germline V gene, CDR1 is SGHVS and CDR2 is FNYEAQ. V shed 4 bases, J shed 1 base, and the junction held 9 bases outside the gene matches. This CDR3 region has 16 residues. The CDR3 is CASSYSTGQGSYEQYF. In DNA form, the CDR3 reads TGTGCCAGCAGCTATAGTACCGGACAGGGATCCTACGAGCAGTACTTC.

This chain links TRBV3-1 (or the pseudogene TRBV3-2) with TRBJ1-3; D is perhaps TRBD1 (5 bases). V was clipped by 3 bases and J by 0 bases, with 12 bases between them. The CDR3 is 16 residues long. Germline CDR1 is LGHDT and CDR2 is YNNKEL (reference sequence). DNA for the CDR3: TGTGCCAGCAGCCATTTCCCTGACAGCTCTGGAAACACCATATATTTT. Protein: CASSHFPDSSGNTIYF.

The rearrangement joins TRBV19 to TRBJ2-7; perhaps TRBD1 as D (6 bases). CDR1 LNHDA and CDR2 SQIVND come from the germline V gene (reference sequence). Between the trimmed V and J ends, which lost 5 bases and 7 bases, there was a span of 15 bases. The CDR3 has 13 amino acids. The chain's CDR3 is CASSWGLPSEQYF. For the CDR3, the DNA is TGTGCCAGTAGTTGGGGGCTACCAAGTGAGCAGTACTTC. Combining the CDR3 with reference TRBV19 and TRBJ2-7 gives the whole variable domain DGGITQSPKYLFRKEGQNVTLSCEQNLNHDAMYWYRQDPGQGLRLIYYSQIVNDFQKGDIAEGYSVSREKKESFPLTVTSAQKNPTAFYLCASSWGLPSEQYFGPGTRLTVT.

V and J are TRBV15 and TRBJ1-3; 10 bases line up with TRBD1. This CDR3 contains 19 residues. Germline V gene lookup returns CDR1 LNHNV and CDR2 YYDKDF (reference sequence). The junction had 10 bases not matched to a gene; V was cut back by 0 bases and J by 2 bases. The CDR3 spells CATSRDTGTGEGTGNTIYF. In DNA, the CDR3 is TGTGCCACCAGCAGAGATACGGGGACAGGGGAAGGAACTGGAAACACCATATATTTT.

The J gene is TRBJ1-1, the V gene TRBV4-1, with 9 nucleotides matching TRBD1. The J segment lost 4 bases and the V segment lost 4 bases, leaving 10 bases of the junction unmatched. Looked up from germline, CDR1 is MGHRA and CDR2 is YSYEKL. CDR3 size: 16 residues. The CDR3 sequence is CASSPGDRVPSTEAFF. DNA for the CDR3: TGCGCCAGCAGCCCAGGGGACAGGGTACCCTCCACTGAAGCTTTCTTT.

The chain uses TRBV6-1 and TRBJ2-7; D unclear. Between the trimmed V and J ends, which lost 3 bases and 6 bases, there was a span of 6 bases. Germline V gene lookup returns CDR1 MNHNS and CDR2 SASEGT. This CDR3 contains 11 residues. CDR3 in DNA: TGTGCCAGCAGTGAGCTATTCGAGCAGTACTTC. Its protein is CASSELFEQYF.

This chain uses TRBV27 with TRBJ2-1; D might be TRBD1 (6 bases). Germline CDR1 reads MNHEY; CDR2 reads SMNVEV (reference sequence). The CDR3 consists of 13 residues. V was shortened by 8 bases and J by 8 bases, with 16 bases between the two germline ends. Here the CDR3 reads CASSLMGAYEQFF. CDR3 coding DNA: TGTGCCAGCTCCCTTATGGGGGCTTATGAGCAGTTCTTC.

The chain joins TRBV21-1 to TRBJ1-2; the table's D call TRBD1 went unverified against the DNA. TRBV21-1 is described as a pseudogene. This CDR3 spans 18 amino acids. CDR3 nucleotide sequence: TGTGCCAGCAGCAAAGGGGACATTGGACGGCAGGGTGTTTGCGGCTACACCTTC. It encodes CASSKGDIGRQGVCGYTF.

The V and J genes are TRBV30 and TRBJ2-3; D remains unclear. Looked up from germline, CDR1 is GTSNPN and CDR2 is SVGIG (reference sequence). Trimming took off 0 bases at V and 5 bases at J, with 9 bases between the two ends. The CDR3 covers 13 residues. The CDR3 nucleotides read TGTGCCTGGAGTGTACTGCTCCGAGATACGCAGTATTTT. Protein sequence: CAWSVLLRDTQYF.

A single count supports this clone. This rearrangement joins TRBV19 to TRBJ1-6, with D uncertain. This CDR3 region has 13 residues. Germline CDR1 reads LNHDA; CDR2 reads SQIVND (reference sequence). V shed 9 bases and J shed 2 bases, with 8 bases lying between them. The CDR3 here is CASGETYNSPLHF. CDR3 sequence (DNA): TGTGCCAGCGGAGAAACCTATAATTCACCCCTCCACTTT.

This chain links TRBV5-8 with TRBJ2-5; possible D gene TRBD1, 5 bases. The germline gives CDR1 SGHTS, CDR2 YDEGEE. This CDR3 is 15 amino acids long. With 2 bases removed from V and 3 bases from J, the gap between germline ends came to 14 bases. CDR3 in DNA: TGTGCCAGCAGCTTTGGCGGTGCAGGGAAAGAGACCCAGTACTTC. Residues: CASSFGGAGKETQYF.

The CDR3 DNA sequence: TGTGCCAGCAGCCCTGTAAGCGGGGACTTATGGGGCTACACCTTC. This sequence encodes CASSPVSGDLWGYTF. The chain carries TRBV5-4 and TRBJ1-2; tentatively, D is TRBD1 (5 bases). The CDR3 contains 15 residues. V lost 4 bases to trimming and J lost 8 bases, with 21 bases between them. Germline V gene data show CDR1 as SGHNT and CDR2 as YYREEE (reference sequence).

This clone was observed once. The chain is built from TRBV27 and TRBJ2-5; 9 bases are shared with TRBD2. Per the germline V gene, CDR1 is MNHEY and CDR2 is SMNVEV (reference sequence). V trimming: 6 bases; J trimming: 5 bases; junction bases outside the gene matches: 13. The CDR3 spans 16 residues. The DNA of the CDR3 is TGTGCCAGCAGCTCCGGCCGCCAGCGGGAGGTGGAGACCCAGTACTTC. This encodes CASSSGRQREVETQYF.

In regard to this clone: Other DNA sequences in this specimen translate into the identical CDR3. The chain carries TRBV18 and TRBJ1-6; 9 bases map to TRBD1. V lost 1 base, J lost 8 bases, and 9 bases stayed unmatched. Looked up from germline, CDR1 is KGHSH and CDR2 is LQKENI. CDR3 size: 17 residues. The CDR3 coding sequence is TGTGCCAGCTCACCACGCCGGACAGGGGACCATGATTCACCCCTCCACTTT. This encodes CASSPRRTGDHDSPLHF.

The table lists this clone with a count of one. The rearrangement links TRBV27 to TRBJ2-1; 8 bases line up with TRBD2. CDR3 size: 16 residues. CDR1 and CDR2 from the germline V gene are MNHEY and SMNVEV (reference sequence). V trimming: 5 bases; J trimming: 8 bases; junction bases outside the gene matches: 14. CDR3 coding DNA: TGTGCCAGCAGTCACCCGGGGGGGCAGGGTTTCGATGAGCAGTTCTTC. Its translation is CASSHPGGQGFDEQFF.

The chain couples TRBV20-1 to TRBJ1-5; D gene unclear. Germline V gene lookup returns CDR1 DFQATT and CDR2 SNEGSKA (reference sequence). V lost 3 bases and J 5 bases, leaving 5 bases between the germline ends. The CDR3 extends over 11 amino acids. CDR3 nucleotide sequence: TGCAGTGCTAGCGGGGATCAGCCCCAGCATTTT. This gives the protein CSASGDQPQHF.

The DNA of the CDR3 is TGCGCCAGCAGCTTGAAAGTGGGGGCTGATGGCTACACCTTC. Amino acid sequence: CASSLKVGADGYTF. This chain connects TRBV5-1 to TRBJ1-2; D is perhaps TRBD1 (6 bases). V lost 1 base and J 6 bases, leaving 13 bases between the germline ends. The CDR3 runs to 14 residues. Germline V CDR1 and CDR2: SGHRS, YFSETQ.

J is TRBJ2-2 and V is TRBV9; 9 bases line up with TRBD2. The V segment lost 4 bases and the J segment 2 bases; nucleotides outside the gene matches: 6. Germline V lookup: CDR1 SGDLS, CDR2 YYNGEE. The CDR3 runs 16 residues. CDR3 amino acids: CASSPHSGSNTGELFF. The CDR3 bases are TGTGCCAGCAGCCCACATAGCGGGAGTAACACCGGGGAGCTGTTTTTT.

This rearrangement joins TRBV27 to TRBJ2-5; 12 bases align to TRBD2. Germline CDR1 is MNHEY and CDR2 is SMNVEV (reference sequence). Trimming took 6 bases from V and 5 from J; bases not matched to a gene: 10. The CDR3 contains 16 residues. CDR3 region: CASRPLAGGRGETQYF. DNA for the CDR3: TGTGCCAGCAGGCCTCTAGCGGGAGGGCGTGGGGAGACCCAGTACTTC.

The chain is built from TRBV3-1 (or the pseudogene TRBV3-2) and TRBJ2-7; TRBD1 agrees at 9 bases. Germline V gene lookup returns CDR1 LGHDT and CDR2 YNNKEL (reference sequence). After removal of 3 bases from V and 3 bases from J, the junction contained 6 bases not matched to a gene. The CDR3 is 15 amino acids. In DNA, the CDR3 is TGTGCCAGCAGCCAGGACGGACAGGGGTTCTACGAGCAGTACTTC. Translating gives CASSQDGQGFYEQYF.

The V and J genes are TRBV5-1 and TRBJ2-5; D remains unclear. This CDR3 spans 12 amino acids. Trimming pared 4 bases from V and 2 bases from J, leaving 6 bases between. CDR1 and CDR2 (germline): SGHRS, YFSETQ. CDR3 protein: CASSPTQETQYF. CDR3 DNA: TGCGCCAGCAGCCCGACTCAAGAGACCCAGTACTTC.

The rearrangement uses TRBV10-3 and TRBJ2-7; 7 nucleotides match TRBD1. Germline V lookup: CDR1 ENHRY, CDR2 SYGVKD. The J segment lost 3 bases and the V segment lost 10 bases, leaving 15 bases of the junction unmatched. This CDR3 has 15 amino acids. CDR3 protein: CATGARDRSNYEQYF. The CDR3 nucleotides read TGTGCCACCGGGGCCCGGGACAGATCAAACTACGAGCAGTACTTC.

Turning to this clone: The junction differs from germline at one of its ends, possibly a read error. The V and J genes are TRBV7-9 and TRBJ2-2, with D perhaps matching TRBD1 (6 bases). This CDR3 contains 14 residues. CDR1 SEHNR and CDR2 FQNEAQ come from the germline V gene (reference sequence). DNA of the CDR3: TGTGCCAGCAGCCTAGCAGGGGCGTCGGGGGAGCTGTTTTTT. As protein: CASSLAGASGELFF.

The chain combines TRBV29-1 with TRBJ2-2; D unclear. The CDR3 is 11 amino acids. The V and J ends lost 7 bases and 6 bases respectively, with 9 bases between them. Germline values: CDR1 SQVTM, CDR2 ANQGSEA. CDR3 region: CSALEAGELFF. The CDR3 region has the DNA TGCAGCGCCCTAGAGGCCGGGGAGCTGTTTTTT.

As DNA, the CDR3 is TGTGCCAGCAGCTTTCGCGGGGGGAACTCCTACGAGCAGTACTTC. Translating gives CASSFRGGNSYEQYF. The chain links TRBV13 to TRBJ2-7; 8 bases align to TRBD2. The CDR3 consists of 15 residues. The V gene end was trimmed by 3 bases and the J gene end by 0 bases; junction bases not matched to a gene: 4. Germline CDR1 is PRHDT and CDR2 is FYEKMQ (reference sequence).

The V gene is TRBV7-2, the J gene TRBJ1-1; TRBD1 matches at 8 bases. Germline CDR1 SGHTA, CDR2 FQGNSA. This CDR3 is 18 amino acids long. Unmatched junction bases numbered 12, after V lost 1 base and J lost 2 bases. The CDR3 protein is CASSLEGQGAFLNTEAFF. CDR3 sequence (DNA): TGTGCCAGCAGCTTAGAGGGTCAGGGGGCGTTTTTAAACACTGAAGCTTTCTTT.

The rearrangement joins TRBV18 to TRBJ2-3, with 14 bases matching TRBD2. From germline, CDR1 is KGHSH and CDR2 LQKENI. The CDR3 sequence is 18 residues long. The V segment lost 4 bases and the J segment 5 bases; nucleotides outside the gene matches: 11. CDR3 sequence reads: CASSRGLAGALAQDTQYF. The CDR3 DNA reads TGTGCCAGCTCACGGGGACTAGCGGGGGCGTTGGCGCAAGATACGCAGTATTTT.